This T cell receptor beta chain stems from a study of beta chain features in type 1 diabetes. Every isolated RNA sample was fully reverse transcribed, so sequencing captured expressed TCRB transcripts. TCRdb keeps only in-frame clones here, not all; method: immunoSEQ multiplex PCR. The profile shows around 200,000 clones, about 13% of them singletons. This receptor was obtained from a woman aged 18-35 years in good health. The specimen was central memory CD4+ T cells from blood.

DNA for the CDR3: TGTGCCAGCAGCCACCTGGACAGGGATGAAGCTTTCTTT. It is translated as CASSHLDRDEAFF. This sequence joins TRBV6-5 and TRBJ1-1, with 8 bases that match TRBD1. CDR1 and CDR2 (germline): MNHEY, SVGAGI. Unmatched junction bases numbered 7, after V lost 6 bases and J lost 7 bases. CDR3 length: 13 amino acids.